The rows below give T cell receptor beta chains drawn from one sample of a study of T cells after yellow fever vaccination. Via MiXCR, TCRdb re-called the 5' RACE reads, giving one row per CDR3 protein. The data hold some 70,000 distinct CDR3 sequences, with approximately 7% observed a single time. Sequenced material: CD8+ T cells sorted from PBMCs, taken 35 to 50 days after the first yellow fever vaccination. The receptors were sampled from a man between 18 and 35 years old who received the YFV17D yellow fever vaccine. Each CDR3 is given with its conserved first and last residue. D genes are given only for firm matches. Clone size is stated in some rows and not others, as once, few, many or a class when expanded.

v_call: TRBV29-1
d_call: NA
clone_size: many
j_call: TRBJ1-1
cdr3_aa: CSVGKGGTEAFF
cdr3_nt: TGCAGCGTTGGAAAGGGGGGCACTGAAGCTTTCTTT

v_call: TRBV6-2/TRBV6-3
d_call: NA
clone_size: few
j_call: TRBJ2-5
cdr3_aa: CASSSLSGVPFGETQYF
cdr3_nt: TGTGCCAGCAGTTCTCTTAGTGGGGTCCCGTTTGGAGAGACCCAGTACTTC

v_call: TRBV7-2
d_call: TRBD1
clone_size: NA
j_call: TRBJ1-4
cdr3_aa: CASSWWTGLEEKLFF
cdr3_nt: TGTGCCAGCAGCTGGTGGACAGGATTAGAGGAAAAACTGTTTTTT

v_call: TRBV5-1
d_call: NA
clone_size: many
j_call: TRBJ2-1
cdr3_aa: CASSPDSLRQFF
cdr3_nt: TGCGCCAGCAGCCCTGACAGCTTACGCCAGTTCTTC

v_call: TRBV6-2/TRBV6-3
d_call: NA
clone_size: many
j_call: TRBJ2-1
cdr3_aa: CASSYRGFPYNEQFF
cdr3_nt: TGTGCCAGCAGTTACAGGGGTTTCCCCTACAATGAGCAGTTCTTC

v_call: TRBV4-1
d_call: NA
clone_size: many
j_call: TRBJ2-7
cdr3_aa: CASSQIVDSSIDEQYF
cdr3_nt: TGCGCCAGCAGCCAAATTGTCGACAGTAGTATCGACGAGCAGTACTTC

v_call: TRBV12-3/TRBV12-4
d_call: TRBD2
clone_size: many
j_call: TRBJ2-1
cdr3_aa: CASSPGLAGGLEFF
cdr3_nt: TGTGCCAGCAGCCCCGGACTAGCGGGGGGACTAGAGTTCTTC

v_call: TRBV12-3/TRBV12-4
d_call: NA
clone_size: many
j_call: TRBJ2-3
cdr3_aa: CASSPGIDFTDTQYF
cdr3_nt: TGTGCCAGCAGTCCCGGGATCGACTTCACAGATACGCAGTATTTT

v_call: TRBV7-9
d_call: NA
clone_size: NA
j_call: TRBJ1-1
cdr3_aa: CASSHPEGSEAFF
cdr3_nt: TGTGCCAGCAGCCATCCTGAAGGATCTGAAGCTTTCTTT

v_call: TRBV28
d_call: NA
clone_size: many
j_call: TRBJ2-3
cdr3_aa: CATERRGYTDTQYF
cdr3_nt: TGTGCCACAGAACGACGCGGATACACAGATACGCAGTATTTT

v_call: TRBV5-1
d_call: NA
clone_size: few
j_call: TRBJ1-6
cdr3_aa: CASSLEGLWHSPLHF
cdr3_nt: TGCGCCAGCAGCTTGGAAGGGTTGTGGCATTCACCCCTCCACTTT

v_call: TRBV5-1
d_call: TRBD2
clone_size: many
j_call: TRBJ2-1
cdr3_aa: CASSLTSGGFYNEQFF
cdr3_nt: TGCGCCAGCAGCTTGACTAGCGGGGGTTTCTACAATGAGCAGTTCTTC

v_call: TRBV7-9
d_call: NA
clone_size: NA
j_call: TRBJ2-5
cdr3_aa: CASNRGVQETQYF
cdr3_nt: TGTGCCTCGAACAGAGGGGTTCAAGAGACCCAGTACTTC

v_call: TRBV19
d_call: NA
clone_size: NA
j_call: TRBJ1-2
cdr3_aa: CASSIDPTGRSYGYTF
cdr3_nt: TGTGCCAGTAGTATAGATCCGACGGGTCGTAGTTATGGCTACACCTTC

v_call: TRBV7-2
d_call: TRBD1
clone_size: NA
j_call: TRBJ1-2
cdr3_aa: CASSPAGTGKRYGYTF
cdr3_nt: TGTGCCAGCAGCCCAGCCGGGACAGGGAAGAGGTATGGCTACACCTTC

v_call: TRBV7-8
d_call: NA
clone_size: NA
j_call: TRBJ2-7
cdr3_aa: CASSLGNSYEQYF
cdr3_nt: TGTGCCAGCAGCTTAGGCAACTCCTACGAGCAGTACTTC

v_call: TRBV20-1
d_call: TRBD2
clone_size: few
j_call: TRBJ2-3
cdr3_aa: CSARPAGGLTDTQYF
cdr3_nt: TGCAGTGCTAGACCCGCGGGGGGCCTCACAGATACGCAGTATTTT

v_call: TRBV7-6
d_call: NA
clone_size: many
j_call: TRBJ1-5
cdr3_aa: CASSLGSGYSNQPQHF
cdr3_nt: TGTGCCAGCAGCTTAGGGTCGGGTTATAGCAATCAGCCCCAGCATTTT

v_call: TRBV6-5
d_call: NA
clone_size: few
j_call: TRBJ2-7
cdr3_aa: CASRYDSTYEQYF
cdr3_nt: TGTGCCAGCCGCTATGACAGTACCTACGAGCAGTACTTC

v_call: TRBV4-1
d_call: NA
clone_size: many
j_call: TRBJ1-2
cdr3_aa: CASSQESGPNSYGYTF
cdr3_nt: TGCGCCAGCAGCCAAGAAAGCGGCCCTAACAGCTATGGCTACACCTTC

v_call: TRBV7-6
d_call: NA
clone_size: few
j_call: TRBJ2-2
cdr3_aa: CASTPGGELFF
cdr3_nt: TGTGCCAGCACCCCGGGGGGGGAGCTGTTTTTT

v_call: TRBV20-1
d_call: TRBD2
clone_size: many
j_call: TRBJ2-3
cdr3_aa: CSATGLAPITDTQYF
cdr3_nt: TGCAGTGCAACGGGACTAGCGCCTATAACAGATACGCAGTATTTT

v_call: TRBV5-4
d_call: NA
clone_size: NA
j_call: TRBJ1-1
cdr3_aa: CASTGRGEAFF
cdr3_nt: TGTGCCAGCACTGGTAGGGGTGAAGCTTTCTTT

v_call: TRBV29-1
d_call: NA
clone_size: many
j_call: TRBJ2-3
cdr3_aa: CSVERPPDTQYF
cdr3_nt: TGCAGCGTTGAAAGACCCCCAGATACGCAGTATTTT

v_call: TRBV7-8
d_call: NA
clone_size: many
j_call: TRBJ1-1
cdr3_aa: CASSLPGGTEAFF
cdr3_nt: TGTGCCAGCAGCTTACCGGGGGGCACTGAAGCTTTCTTT

v_call: TRBV20-1
d_call: NA
clone_size: many
j_call: TRBJ2-1
cdr3_aa: CSATMEGRPYNEQFF
cdr3_nt: TGCAGTGCTACCATGGAGGGGAGGCCCTACAATGAGCAGTTCTTC

v_call: TRBV2
d_call: NA
clone_size: NA
j_call: TRBJ2-1
cdr3_aa: CASSAAQGYLEQFF
cdr3_nt: TGTGCCAGCAGCGCGGCACAGGGTTATTTAGAGCAGTTCTTC

v_call: TRBV6-5
d_call: NA
clone_size: NA
j_call: TRBJ2-1
cdr3_aa: CASSYSVQSSYNEQFF
cdr3_nt: TGTGCCAGCAGTTACTCGGTCCAAAGCTCCTACAATGAGCAGTTCTTC

v_call: TRBV14
d_call: NA
clone_size: NA
j_call: TRBJ2-2
cdr3_aa: CASSRPTGELFF
cdr3_nt: TGTGCCAGCAGCCGACCCACCGGGGAGCTGTTTTTT

v_call: TRBV10-3
d_call: TRBD1
clone_size: many
j_call: TRBJ1-5
cdr3_aa: CAITSRQGVSNQPQHF
cdr3_nt: TGTGCCATCACTTCGAGACAGGGCGTGAGCAATCAGCCCCAGCATTTT

v_call: TRBV27
d_call: NA
clone_size: many
j_call: TRBJ2-1
cdr3_aa: CASSFKNNEQFF
cdr3_nt: TGTGCCAGCAGTTTCAAGAACAATGAGCAGTTCTTC

v_call: TRBV27
d_call: NA
clone_size: NA
j_call: TRBJ2-4
cdr3_aa: CASSLSNSGGYIQYF
cdr3_nt: TGTGCCAGCAGTTTATCGAATTCAGGGGGGTACATTCAGTACTTC

v_call: TRBV7-2
d_call: NA
clone_size: many
j_call: TRBJ1-1
cdr3_aa: CASSLYGTENTEAFF
cdr3_nt: TGTGCCAGCAGCTTATATGGGACGGAGAACACTGAAGCTTTCTTT

v_call: TRBV14
d_call: NA
clone_size: many
j_call: TRBJ1-1
cdr3_aa: CASSQDRHRAEAFF
cdr3_nt: TGTGCCAGCAGCCAAGACCGACACAGGGCAGAAGCTTTCTTT

v_call: TRBV5-1
d_call: TRBD1
clone_size: many
j_call: TRBJ2-7
cdr3_aa: CASSLLTGQSGDEQYF
cdr3_nt: TGCGCCAGCAGCTTGCTCACGGGACAGTCGGGCGACGAGCAGTACTTC

v_call: TRBV20-1
d_call: NA
clone_size: many
j_call: TRBJ2-3
cdr3_aa: CSARDFIRTDTQYF
cdr3_nt: TGCAGTGCTAGAGACTTCATCCGCACAGATACGCAGTATTTT

v_call: TRBV12-3/TRBV12-4
d_call: NA
clone_size: NA
j_call: TRBJ2-1
cdr3_aa: CASSFGENEQFF
cdr3_nt: TGTGCCAGCAGTTTTGGGGAGAATGAGCAGTTCTTC

v_call: TRBV4-2
d_call: NA
clone_size: many
j_call: TRBJ2-7
cdr3_aa: CASSQQGGVYEQYF
cdr3_nt: TGTGCCAGCAGCCAACAAGGGGGAGTGTACGAGCAGTACTTC

v_call: TRBV5-1
d_call: NA
clone_size: many
j_call: TRBJ2-7
cdr3_aa: CASSSAGELLEQYF
cdr3_nt: TGCGCCAGCAGCTCGGCAGGTGAGCTTCTCGAGCAGTACTTC

v_call: TRBV7-2
d_call: NA
clone_size: many
j_call: TRBJ2-1
cdr3_aa: CASSLRLTPPPYNEQFF
cdr3_nt: TGTGCCAGCAGCCTGCGACTCACACCCCCTCCCTACAATGAGCAGTTCTTC

v_call: TRBV4-3
d_call: TRBD2
clone_size: many
j_call: TRBJ2-2
cdr3_aa: CASSQDVDWGRGGLFF
cdr3_nt: TGCGCCAGCAGCCAAGATGTTGATTGGGGACGCGGGGGGCTGTTTTTT

v_call: TRBV12-3/TRBV12-4
d_call: TRBD2
clone_size: few
j_call: TRBJ2-3
cdr3_aa: CASSPRLVAGAADTQYF
cdr3_nt: TGTGCCAGCAGTCCCCGACTCGTAGCGGGGGCAGCAGATACGCAGTATTTT

v_call: TRBV7-9
d_call: TRBD1
clone_size: NA
j_call: TRBJ1-2
cdr3_aa: CASSLSKMLQGDYGYTF
cdr3_nt: TGTGCCAGCAGCTTATCTAAGATGTTACAGGGGGACTATGGCTACACCTTC

v_call: TRBV7-9
d_call: NA
clone_size: many
j_call: TRBJ2-7
cdr3_aa: CASSSRGLERYF
cdr3_nt: TGTGCCAGCAGCTCCCGGGGTTTGGAGCGGTACTTC

v_call: TRBV27
d_call: NA
clone_size: many
j_call: TRBJ2-3
cdr3_aa: CASSFQGTDTQYF
cdr3_nt: TGTGCCAGCAGTTTCCAGGGAACAGATACGCAGTATTTT

v_call: TRBV6-5
d_call: NA
clone_size: many
j_call: TRBJ2-3
cdr3_aa: CASSYAGLPDTQYF
cdr3_nt: TGTGCCAGCAGTTACGCGGGCTTGCCGGATACGCAGTATTTT

v_call: TRBV4-1
d_call: NA
clone_size: many
j_call: TRBJ2-1
cdr3_aa: CASSQEGGVSSYNEQFF
cdr3_nt: TGCGCCAGCAGCCAAGAAGGTGGGGTAAGCTCCTACAATGAGCAGTTCTTC